These 9 T cell receptor beta chains were all obtained from the same sample, sequenced in a study of T cell responses to AZD1222 COVID-19 vaccine (dated by TCRdb to 2020 to 2022). Receptor amplification or capture employed the immunoSEQ multiplex PCR assay. What TCRdb holds here is the immuneACCESS table cut down to in-frame rearrangements. Part of the clones is not present; checked against another copy, under half of the missing clones reflect an unresolved V gene, and the others are unexplained. In this sample the table shows 100,000 to 150,000 clones, roughly 86% of which occur a single time. The leading ten clones occupy 10% to 15% of the sample. The time point label on this specimen signifies: baseline before first vaccination. The material was peripheral blood, obtained on day 0 of AZD1222 vaccination. These receptors originate from an adult in good health.

There are many counts of this clone. The chain links TRBV6-4 to TRBJ2-3, with 8 bases lining up with TRBD2. This CDR3 is built from 15 residues. Trimming cost V 0 bases and J 1 base; bases outside gene matches: 0. Germline CDR1 MRHNA, CDR2 SNTAGT. The CDR3 sequence: CASSDSSGGTDTQYF. Here the CDR3 DNA reads TGTGCCAGCAGTGACTCTAGCGGGGGCACAGATACGCAGTATTTT.

The V gene is TRBV10-2, the J gene TRBJ1-1; no clear D gene. V lost 4 bases and J 1 base, leaving 7 bases between the germline ends. Germline-derived CDR1 and CDR2 are WSHSY and SAAADI. The CDR3 loop spans 13 amino acids. CDR3 protein: CASSAPGNTEAFF. The CDR3 region has the DNA TGCGCCAGCAGTGCCCCCGGGAACACTGAAGCTTTCTTT.

J is TRBJ1-2 and V is TRBV12-3 or TRBV12-4; 9 nucleotides agree with TRBD1. V was clipped by 6 bases and J by 8 bases; unmatched bases: 7. CDR3 length: 13 residues. CDR3 in DNA: TGTGCCAGCAGACTAGGACAGGGGTACGGCTACACCTTC. Translation: CASRLGQGYGYTF.

The rearrangement links TRBV4-1 to TRBJ1-5; tentative D call: TRBD1 (5 bases). Per the germline V gene, CDR1 is MGHRA and CDR2 is YSYEKL. Deletions cut 8 bases from V and 4 bases from J, with 18 bases between. There are 15 residues in the CDR3. CDR3 in DNA: TGCGCCAGCCGAAGGAGAGACCAGGGAAATCAGCCCCAGCATTTT. This codes for CASRRRDQGNQPQHF.

The V call is TRBV5-6, the J call TRBJ2-1; a weak D match, TRBD1 (6 bases). Germline V gene lookup returns CDR1 SGHDT and CDR2 YYEEEE. V lost 5 bases and J 0 bases, leaving 12 bases between the germline ends. The CDR3 extends over 15 amino acids. CDR3 bases: TGTGCCAGCAGGCGCGACAGGAGCTCCTACAATGAGCAGTTCTTC. It encodes CASRRDRSSYNEQFF.

This clone appeared a single time. This chain links TRBV6-5 with TRBJ1-1; TRBD1 aligns across 7 bases. Trimming at V came to 5 bases and at J to 5 bases, leaving 5 bases not matched to a gene. The CDR3 runs to 13 residues. In germline, CDR1 is MNHEY, CDR2 SVGAGI. This CDR3 reads CASSRQGGTEAFF. The CDR3 nucleotides are TGTGCCAGCAGTCGACAGGGAGGGACTGAAGCTTTCTTT.

The chain is built from TRBV7-8 and TRBJ1-5; 8 bases line up with TRBD1. The CDR3 totals 15 residues. The germline gives CDR1 SGHVS, CDR2 FQNEAQ. V lost 5 bases and J lost 5; bases outside the gene matches: 8. For the CDR3, the DNA is TGTGCCAGCAGCGCAACCAGGGGGCTGTATCAGCCCCAGCATTTT. Its translation: CASSATRGLYQPQHF.

This chain links TRBV28 with TRBJ2-7; 12 nucleotides agree with TRBD2. CDR3 length: 19 residues. The V gene end was trimmed by 6 bases and the J gene end by 3 bases; junction bases not matched to a gene: 18. Germline values: CDR1 MDHEN, CDR2 SYDVKM. The CDR3 DNA sequence: TGTGCCAGCAGGGGAACCGGGACTTTCGGACTAGCGGGATACTACGAGCAGTACTTC. Amino acids: CASRGTGTFGLAGYYEQYF.

J is TRBJ1-5 and V is TRBV2; D gene unclear. The CDR3 sequence is 15 residues long. Germline CDR1 SNHLY, CDR2 FYNNEI. V shed 8 bases and J shed 3 bases, with 17 bases lying between them. The CDR3 nucleotides are TGTGCCAGCGTCCTGGGGAGGGCCACCAATCAGCCCCAGCATTTT. Its translation is CASVLGRATNQPQHF.